The 2 T cell receptor beta chains below all came from one sample that was sequenced in a study of blood T cell repertoires in COVID-19. TCRdb's table, derived via immunoSEQ multiplex PCR, lists solely in-frame clones and lacks some. The sample records approximately 210,000 clones, approximately 84% being singletons. Sample: PBMCs or T cells enriched from blood (not recorded which). These receptors were taken from a man aged 35-49 years who had recovered from COVID-19.

The V gene is TRBV5-1, the J gene TRBJ2-5; D is perhaps TRBD2 (6 bases). This CDR3 comprises 15 residues. The germline gives CDR1 SGHRS, CDR2 YFSETQ. The germline V and J ends were trimmed by 3 bases and 5 bases, with 17 bases remaining between them. CDR3 loop: CASSWMGGGEETQYF. CDR3 nucleotide sequence: TGCGCCAGCAGCTGGATGGGGGGAGGAGAGGAGACCCAGTACTTC.

The V gene is TRBV15, the J gene TRBJ1-2; no reliable D call. V was clipped by 0 bases and J by 8 bases, with 16 bases between them. Germline V gene lookup returns CDR1 LNHNV and CDR2 YYDKDF (reference sequence). The CDR3 is 15 amino acids. CDR3 DNA sequence: TGTGCCACCAGCAGAGATCGCCCGTTGAGTAAGGGCTACACCTTC. It yields the protein CATSRDRPLSKGYTF.